Listed here are 7 T cell receptor beta chains from one sample, sequenced in a study of neurological immune-mediated disorders. In TCRdb, the 5' RACE reads were re-called with MiXCR into one record per CDR3 protein. This sample has tens of thousands of distinct CDR3 sequences, with about 4.8% found just once. The sample taken for sequencing was CD4+ T cells from blood. All receptors derive from a man aged 18 to 29 in good health.

This clonotype was counted at least ten times. The J gene is TRBJ2-2, the V gene TRBV24-1, with a weak D call TRBD2 (7 bases). The germline CDR1 and CDR2 sequences are KGHDR and SFDVKD. This CDR3 comprises 14 residues. V lost 4 bases to trimming and J lost 4 bases, with 9 bases between them. The CDR3 sequence is CATSEGGRTGELFF. CDR3 in DNA: TGTGCCACCAGTGAGGGGGGGCGCACCGGGGAGCTGTTTTTT.

The V and J genes are TRBV5-4 and TRBJ1-1; TRBD1 aligns across 7 bases. The CDR3 has 13 amino acids. Trimming at V came to 4 bases and at J to 9 bases, leaving 9 bases not matched to a gene. Germline-derived CDR1 and CDR2 are SGHNT and YYREEE (reference sequence). The CDR3 spells CASSVTGENQAFF. The CDR3 bases are TGTGCCAGCAGCGTAACAGGGGAGAATCAAGCTTTCTTT.

This clonotype was recorded many times. The V call is TRBV29-1, the J call TRBJ2-1; D remains ambiguous. Trimming took off 6 bases at V and 10 bases at J, with 13 bases between the two ends. The germline gives CDR1 SQVTM, CDR2 ANQGSEA. CDR3 length equals 11 residues. CDR3 sequence reads: CSVVRTEEQFF. In DNA form, the CDR3 reads TGCAGCGTAGTAAGGACGGAAGAGCAGTTCTTC.

Worth noting for this clonotype: This clone may be a read error of a much larger clone one base away. The CDR3 reads CASSSNSQGIEQFF. CDR3 DNA: TGTGCCAGCAGTTCAAACTCGCAGGGTATTGAGCAGTTCTTC. This chain joins TRBV6-6 and TRBJ2-1; D possibly corresponds to TRBD1 (5 bases). The CDR3 sequence is 14 residues long. The V gene lost 4 bases and the J gene lost 9 bases, with 16 bases spanning the gap. Germline V CDR1 and CDR2: MNHNY, SVGAGI (reference sequence).

This clonotype has at least ten counts. V and J are TRBV20-1 and TRBJ1-5; D possibly corresponds to TRBD1 (5 bases). CDR1 DFQATT and CDR2 SNEGSKA come from the germline V gene (reference sequence). V was shortened by 3 bases and J by 3 bases, with 15 bases between the two germline ends. This CDR3 is 15 amino acids long. The CDR3 DNA reads TGCAGTGCTAGTCTAGGAGGGGAGGACAATCAGCCCCAGCATTTT. It translates to CSASLGGEDNQPQHF.

At least ten counts were recorded for this clonotype. V is TRBV5-1 and J is TRBJ1-3; TRBD1 agrees at 9 bases. CDR1 is SGHRS, CDR2 YFSETQ, per germline. V trimming: 6 bases; J trimming: 6 bases; junction bases outside the gene matches: 7. The CDR3 is made up of 14 amino acids. DNA of the CDR3: TGCGCCAGCACCGCGGGACAGGGCACAAACACCATATATTTT. This translates into CASTAGQGTNTIYF.

The sample holds many counts of this clonotype. The chain couples TRBV20-1 to TRBJ1-6; D may be TRBD1 (5 bases). V was shortened by 1 base and J by 8 bases, with 12 bases between the two germline ends. Germline lookup yields CDR1 DFQATT and CDR2 SNEGSKA (reference sequence). This CDR3 has 14 amino acids. DNA of the CDR3: TGCAGTGCTAGAGCCCCGCGCAGGGATTCACCCCTCCACTTT. As protein: CSARAPRRDSPLHF.